One and the same sample provided the 21 T cell receptor beta chains below, sequenced in a study of tumor-infiltrating lymphocytes in primary liver carcinoma. The authors took blood RNA from unsorted whole blood and also extracted germline DNA. Starting from approximately 470 ng of total RNA, TCR beta cDNA was produced with a primer in the constant region. Researchers made the TCR beta libraries by running three nested multiplex PCR rounds with slightly modified ARM-PCR. TRBV1-TRBV30 forward primers paired with a C-beta reverse primer were used in the first two PCR rounds, which ran approximately 11 cycles each. TCRdb independently ran MiXCR on the multiplex PCR reads; one entry per CDR3 protein. The table shows fewer than 350,000 distinct CDR3 sequences, with approximately 60% occurring only once. Sequenced input: peripheral blood. The receptor set was obtained from a middle-aged man with primary liver carcinoma and hepatitis B virus infection.

The rearrangement joins TRBV20-1 to TRBJ2-7; D gene uncertain. Germline CDR1 and CDR2: DFQATT and SNEGSKA (reference sequence). The CDR3 length is 13 residues. The V end lost 3 bases, the J end lost 2 bases, and 11 bases lay between the germline ends. CDR3: CSARRRNTYEQYF. In DNA, the CDR3 is TGCAGTGCTAGGAGGCGGAATACCTACGAGCAGTACTTC.

The chain uses TRBV10-1 and TRBJ2-7; D unresolved. The length of the CDR3 is 15 residues. CDR1 is WNHNN, CDR2 SYGVQD, per germline (reference sequence). Trimming left V 0 bases short and J 5 bases short, with 14 bases between. CDR3 residues: CASSESSLYGHEQYF. In DNA, the CDR3 is TGCGCCAGCAGTGAGTCGTCGCTCTATGGCCACGAGCAGTACTTC.

V usage is TRBV5-5 and J usage is TRBJ1-5; D not resolved. The CDR3 covers 19 residues. Between the trimmed V and J ends, which lost 0 bases and 1 base, there was a span of 20 bases. Germline loops: CDR1 SGHKS, CDR2 YYEKEE (reference sequence). CDR3 sequence: CASSLGVGTSLISNQPQHF. CDR3 DNA sequence: TGTGCCAGCAGCTTGGGGGTAGGAACTTCCCTAATCAGCAATCAGCCCCAGCATTTT.

As for this clonotype: Just one base apart from a much larger clone, this may be a read error. The chain uses TRBV14 and TRBJ1-2; 9 bases line up with TRBD1. Germline V lookup: CDR1 SGHDN, CDR2 FVKESK. This CDR3 is built from 16 residues. In DNA, the CDR3 is TGTGCCACCAGCCAAGCCGACGGGACAGGGTACGGTGGCTACACCTTC. Amino acid sequence: CATSQADGTGYGGYTF.

This clonotype appeared a single time. The CDR3 carries no conserved terminal phenylalanine or tryptophan, so it likely arises from a read error. The V and J genes are TRBV7-9 and TRBJ2-3; the D gene is possibly TRBD1 (7 bases). Trimming shortened V by 5 bases and J by 0 bases, and 12 bases separated the two germline ends. Germline lookup yields CDR1 SEHNR and CDR2 FQNEAQ (reference sequence). CDR3 length equals 15 residues. The CDR3 nucleotides are TGTGCCAGCAGCGCAGGGGGGCCTAGCACAGATACGCAGTATCTT. It translates to CASSAGGPSTDTQYL.

Regarding this clonotype: A much larger clone is a single base away; this may be a read error. The genes are TRBV5-5 and TRBJ2-1; D might be TRBD2 (6 bases). Looked up from germline, CDR1 is SGHKS and CDR2 is YYEKEE (reference sequence). Trimming cost V 7 bases and J 0 bases, with 29 bases left between them. This CDR3 spans 20 amino acids. This CDR3 reads CASCPLYVPGLTSSYNEQFF. The CDR3 DNA sequence: TGTGCCAGCTGCCCACTCTATGTTCCGGGACTCACTAGCTCCTACAATGAGCAGTTCTTC.

This clonotype was observed at least ten times. The chain combines TRBV29-1 with TRBJ2-1; 8 nucleotides match TRBD2. The CDR3 runs 16 residues. Unmatched junction bases numbered 11, after V lost 4 bases and J lost 3 bases. Germline values: CDR1 SQVTM, CDR2 ANQGSEA. In DNA, the CDR3 is TGCAGCGTTGGCCCTAATAGCGGGGCCTTCTACAATGAGCAGTTCTTC. The encoded protein is CSVGPNSGAFYNEQFF.

This clonotype has a single count. The rearrangement joins TRBV5-5 to TRBJ2-3; 12 bases match TRBD2. This CDR3 is built from 16 residues. Germline CDR1 SGHKS, CDR2 YYEKEE (reference sequence). Trimming removed 2 bases from V and 4 bases from J; junction bases left unmatched: 5. The CDR3 bases are TGTGCCAGCAGCTTACTAGCGGGAGGATCAGCAGATACGCAGTATTTT. As protein: CASSLLAGGSADTQYF.

The gene calls are TRBV4-2 and TRBJ1-2; D remains ambiguous. V lost 0 bases and J 9 bases, leaving 5 bases between the germline ends. This CDR3 is built from 11 residues. CDR1 and CDR2 (germline): LGHNA, YNFKEQ. The CDR3 DNA sequence: TGTGCCAGCAGCCAAGAGGGTAGCTACACCTTC. Translated, it gives CASSQEGSYTF.

The chain employs TRBV30 and TRBJ2-6; no definite D call. Germline V lookup: CDR1 GTSNPN, CDR2 SVGIG (reference sequence). Deletions cut 2 bases from V and 2 bases from J, with 10 bases between. The length of the CDR3 is 15 residues. The CDR3 loop reads CAWSTEAPGANVLTF. The CDR3 region has the DNA TGTGCCTGGAGTACCGAGGCTCCTGGGGCCAACGTCCTGACTTTC.

Worth noting for this clonotype: The junction departs from germline at one end; a sequencing error may be responsible. This chain connects TRBV7-8 to TRBJ2-5; TRBD1 is a possible D gene (6 bases). The CDR3 is made up of 16 amino acids. From germline, CDR1 is SGHVS and CDR2 FQNEAQ. The CDR3 nucleotides read TGTGCCAGCAGCTTGGTAACGACAGGCTTACAAGATACCCAGTACTTC. Its protein is CASSLVTTGLQDTQYF.

Notes on this clonotype: Being one base from a much bigger clone, this may be a read error. The gene calls are TRBV29-1 and TRBJ2-3; D possibly matches TRBD1 or TRBD2 (5 bases each). The length of the CDR3 is 13 residues. In germline, CDR1 is SQVTM, CDR2 ANQGSEA. The CDR3 bases are TGCAGCGTTCGGGGCACGATCACAGATACGCAGTGTTTT. It codes for CSVRGTITDTQCF.

This clonotype was seen at least ten times. The chain is built from TRBV6-2 or TRBV6-3 and TRBJ1-5; TRBD1 is a possible D gene (5 bases). Germline V gives CDR1 MNHEY, CDR2 SVGEGT. The CDR3 covers 14 residues. V lost 4 bases to trimming and J lost 3 bases, with 10 bases between them. In nucleotides, the CDR3 is TGTGCCAGCAGTTCATCAGGGACCAATCAGCCCCAGCATTTT. Translating gives CASSSSGTNQPQHF.

The V gene is TRBV12-3 or TRBV12-4, the J gene TRBJ2-7; D not resolved. Trimming removed 3 bases at V and 4 bases at J, with 10 bases between. The CDR3 runs 13 residues. CDR3 DNA sequence: TGTGCCAGCAGTTTGTTTACTACGTACGAGCAGTACTTC. It encodes CASSLFTTYEQYF.

The chain recombines TRBV4-2 with TRBJ2-3; D is possibly TRBD1 (6 bases). Germline-derived CDR1 and CDR2 are LGHNA and YNFKEQ. This CDR3 has 15 amino acids. The germline V and J ends were trimmed by 0 bases and 2 bases, with 9 bases remaining between them. The CDR3 DNA sequence: TGTGCCAGCAGCCAAGATAGGGACAACACAGATACGCAGTATTTT. Translated: CASSQDRDNTDTQYF.

As to this clonotype: A much larger clone lies a single base off, so this may be a read error. The chain carries TRBV4-2 and TRBJ1-1; D gene uncertain. V was shortened by 0 bases and J by 6 bases, with 17 bases between the two germline ends. Per the germline V gene, CDR1 is LGHNA and CDR2 is YNFKEQ. The CDR3 sequence is 16 residues long. The CDR3, as DNA: TGTGCCAGCAGCCAAGATCGCCCTCCTACCACCGCTGAAGCTTTCTTT. Residues: CASSQDRPPTTAEAFF.

Concerning this clonotype itself: A much larger clone lies one base from this, so it may be a read error. The chain carries TRBV12-3 or TRBV12-4 and TRBJ2-6; possibly TRBD1 for D (6 bases). There are 16 residues in the CDR3. CDR3 bases: TGTGCCAGCAGCCCCTCCAGGGGCGATGGGGCCAACGTCCTGAGTTTC. Translating gives CASSPSRGDGANVLSF.

The V and J genes are TRBV5-4 and TRBJ2-3; D might be TRBD2 (6 bases). Germline values: CDR1 SGHNT, CDR2 YYREEE (reference sequence). The CDR3 has 14 amino acids. V lost 3 bases and J lost 10, with 18 bases in between. The CDR3 nucleotides read TGTGCCAGCAGCTCGACTAGTAGCACGGATGCGCAGTATTTT. It translates to CASSSTSSTDAQYF.

Comment on this clonotype: Germline and junction disagree at one end, which may indicate a read error. The chain has TRBV11-2 and TRBJ2-5; TRBD1 matches at 7 bases. Germline assignment: CDR1 SGHAT and CDR2 FQNNGV. The CDR3 loop spans 15 amino acids. DNA of the CDR3: TGTGCCAGCAGTAGAATGGGACAGATACAAGAGACCCAGTGCTTC. Protein: CASSRMGQIQETQCF.

A remark on this clonotype: This clone may be a read error of a much larger clone one base away. This rearrangement joins TRBV4-2 to TRBJ2-4, with 8 bases aligning to TRBD2. Germline trimming cut 1 base from V and 4 bases from J; bases unmatched to any gene: 9. This CDR3 is built from 17 residues. From germline, CDR1 is LGHNA and CDR2 YNFKEQ. CDR3 amino acids: CASSQGAGLEEKNIQYF. CDR3 nucleotides: TGTGCCAGCAGCCAAGGTGCGGGACTAGAGGAAAAAAACATTCAGTACTTC.

A word on this clonotype: This clone may be a read error of a much larger clone one base away. The chain is built from TRBV7-8 and TRBJ1-6, with 8 bases identical to TRBD1. Germline loops: CDR1 SGHVS, CDR2 FQNEAQ. J was trimmed by 7 bases and V by 5 bases; bases with no gene match: 4. This CDR3 has 14 residues. The DNA for the CDR3 is TGTGCCAGCAGCCATGGACAGGGAAATTCACCCCTCCACTTT. Translated, it gives CASSHGQGNSPLHF.